This T cell receptor beta chain was captured by sequencing in a study of T-cell memory formation after mild COVID-19. Across the whole study: Largely donor-specific sequence clusters came from a couple of donors. The study, taken as a whole, reports: While clones contracting from day 15 to 85 were balanced between CD4 and CD8, later expanders leaned CD4+. Mainly CM and EM harbored the contracting CD4+ clones; mainly EMRA harbored the CD8+ ones.

V gave up 5 bases and J gave up 5 bases, with 11 bases separating them. The germline V gene has CDR1 SGHKS and CDR2 YYEKEE (reference sequence). The CDR3 extends over 12 amino acids. This clonotype came up a few times. The antigen is not known. 5'RACE, which relied on constant-segment primers, yielded TCR alpha and TCR beta cDNA libraries carrying sample barcodes and UMIs. TCRdb reanalysed the 5' RACE reads using MiXCR and keeps one entry per CDR3 protein. Of 200,000 to 250,000 distinct CDR3 sequences in the sample, roughly 17% are singletons; the top ten hold approximately 3.5%. This sequence originates from a man aged 18 to 30 who had mild COVID-19 (a few samples of this study predate the infection). Cell type and time point are not known. The V call is TRBV5-5, the J call TRBJ2-7; the D is unclear. Sample: PBMCs or a T cell subset sorted from them (not recorded which). The CDR3 region has the DNA TGTGCCAGCAGTTCCCAGGTAAACGAGCAGTACGTC. Translating it yields CASSSQVNEQYV.